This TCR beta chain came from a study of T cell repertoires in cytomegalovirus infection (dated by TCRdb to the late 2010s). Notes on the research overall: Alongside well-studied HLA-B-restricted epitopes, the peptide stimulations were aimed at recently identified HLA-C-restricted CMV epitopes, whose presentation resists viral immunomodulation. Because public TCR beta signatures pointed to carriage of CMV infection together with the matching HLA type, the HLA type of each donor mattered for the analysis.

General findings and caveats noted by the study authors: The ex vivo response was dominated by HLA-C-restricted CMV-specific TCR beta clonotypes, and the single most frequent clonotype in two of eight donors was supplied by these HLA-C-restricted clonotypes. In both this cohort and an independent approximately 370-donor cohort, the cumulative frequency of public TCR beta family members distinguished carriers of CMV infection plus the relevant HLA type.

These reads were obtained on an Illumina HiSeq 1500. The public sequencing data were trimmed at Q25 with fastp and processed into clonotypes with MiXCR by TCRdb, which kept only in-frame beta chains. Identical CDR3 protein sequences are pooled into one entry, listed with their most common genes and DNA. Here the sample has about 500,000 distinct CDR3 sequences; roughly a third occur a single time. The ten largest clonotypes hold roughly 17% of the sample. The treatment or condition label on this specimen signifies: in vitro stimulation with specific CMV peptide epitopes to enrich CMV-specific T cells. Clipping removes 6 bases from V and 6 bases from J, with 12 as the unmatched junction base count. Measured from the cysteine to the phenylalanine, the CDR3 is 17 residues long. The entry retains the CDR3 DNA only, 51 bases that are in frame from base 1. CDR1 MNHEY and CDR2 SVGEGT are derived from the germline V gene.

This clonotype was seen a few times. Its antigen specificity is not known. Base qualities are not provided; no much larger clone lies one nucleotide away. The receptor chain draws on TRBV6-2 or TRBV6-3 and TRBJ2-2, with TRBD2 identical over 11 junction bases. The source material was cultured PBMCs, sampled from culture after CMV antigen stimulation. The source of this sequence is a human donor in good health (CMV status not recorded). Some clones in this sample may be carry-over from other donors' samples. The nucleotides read TGTGCCAGCAGCTTCGGGACTAGCGGCCTCAGAGCCGGGGAGCTGTTTTTT. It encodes CASSFGTSGLRAGELFF.